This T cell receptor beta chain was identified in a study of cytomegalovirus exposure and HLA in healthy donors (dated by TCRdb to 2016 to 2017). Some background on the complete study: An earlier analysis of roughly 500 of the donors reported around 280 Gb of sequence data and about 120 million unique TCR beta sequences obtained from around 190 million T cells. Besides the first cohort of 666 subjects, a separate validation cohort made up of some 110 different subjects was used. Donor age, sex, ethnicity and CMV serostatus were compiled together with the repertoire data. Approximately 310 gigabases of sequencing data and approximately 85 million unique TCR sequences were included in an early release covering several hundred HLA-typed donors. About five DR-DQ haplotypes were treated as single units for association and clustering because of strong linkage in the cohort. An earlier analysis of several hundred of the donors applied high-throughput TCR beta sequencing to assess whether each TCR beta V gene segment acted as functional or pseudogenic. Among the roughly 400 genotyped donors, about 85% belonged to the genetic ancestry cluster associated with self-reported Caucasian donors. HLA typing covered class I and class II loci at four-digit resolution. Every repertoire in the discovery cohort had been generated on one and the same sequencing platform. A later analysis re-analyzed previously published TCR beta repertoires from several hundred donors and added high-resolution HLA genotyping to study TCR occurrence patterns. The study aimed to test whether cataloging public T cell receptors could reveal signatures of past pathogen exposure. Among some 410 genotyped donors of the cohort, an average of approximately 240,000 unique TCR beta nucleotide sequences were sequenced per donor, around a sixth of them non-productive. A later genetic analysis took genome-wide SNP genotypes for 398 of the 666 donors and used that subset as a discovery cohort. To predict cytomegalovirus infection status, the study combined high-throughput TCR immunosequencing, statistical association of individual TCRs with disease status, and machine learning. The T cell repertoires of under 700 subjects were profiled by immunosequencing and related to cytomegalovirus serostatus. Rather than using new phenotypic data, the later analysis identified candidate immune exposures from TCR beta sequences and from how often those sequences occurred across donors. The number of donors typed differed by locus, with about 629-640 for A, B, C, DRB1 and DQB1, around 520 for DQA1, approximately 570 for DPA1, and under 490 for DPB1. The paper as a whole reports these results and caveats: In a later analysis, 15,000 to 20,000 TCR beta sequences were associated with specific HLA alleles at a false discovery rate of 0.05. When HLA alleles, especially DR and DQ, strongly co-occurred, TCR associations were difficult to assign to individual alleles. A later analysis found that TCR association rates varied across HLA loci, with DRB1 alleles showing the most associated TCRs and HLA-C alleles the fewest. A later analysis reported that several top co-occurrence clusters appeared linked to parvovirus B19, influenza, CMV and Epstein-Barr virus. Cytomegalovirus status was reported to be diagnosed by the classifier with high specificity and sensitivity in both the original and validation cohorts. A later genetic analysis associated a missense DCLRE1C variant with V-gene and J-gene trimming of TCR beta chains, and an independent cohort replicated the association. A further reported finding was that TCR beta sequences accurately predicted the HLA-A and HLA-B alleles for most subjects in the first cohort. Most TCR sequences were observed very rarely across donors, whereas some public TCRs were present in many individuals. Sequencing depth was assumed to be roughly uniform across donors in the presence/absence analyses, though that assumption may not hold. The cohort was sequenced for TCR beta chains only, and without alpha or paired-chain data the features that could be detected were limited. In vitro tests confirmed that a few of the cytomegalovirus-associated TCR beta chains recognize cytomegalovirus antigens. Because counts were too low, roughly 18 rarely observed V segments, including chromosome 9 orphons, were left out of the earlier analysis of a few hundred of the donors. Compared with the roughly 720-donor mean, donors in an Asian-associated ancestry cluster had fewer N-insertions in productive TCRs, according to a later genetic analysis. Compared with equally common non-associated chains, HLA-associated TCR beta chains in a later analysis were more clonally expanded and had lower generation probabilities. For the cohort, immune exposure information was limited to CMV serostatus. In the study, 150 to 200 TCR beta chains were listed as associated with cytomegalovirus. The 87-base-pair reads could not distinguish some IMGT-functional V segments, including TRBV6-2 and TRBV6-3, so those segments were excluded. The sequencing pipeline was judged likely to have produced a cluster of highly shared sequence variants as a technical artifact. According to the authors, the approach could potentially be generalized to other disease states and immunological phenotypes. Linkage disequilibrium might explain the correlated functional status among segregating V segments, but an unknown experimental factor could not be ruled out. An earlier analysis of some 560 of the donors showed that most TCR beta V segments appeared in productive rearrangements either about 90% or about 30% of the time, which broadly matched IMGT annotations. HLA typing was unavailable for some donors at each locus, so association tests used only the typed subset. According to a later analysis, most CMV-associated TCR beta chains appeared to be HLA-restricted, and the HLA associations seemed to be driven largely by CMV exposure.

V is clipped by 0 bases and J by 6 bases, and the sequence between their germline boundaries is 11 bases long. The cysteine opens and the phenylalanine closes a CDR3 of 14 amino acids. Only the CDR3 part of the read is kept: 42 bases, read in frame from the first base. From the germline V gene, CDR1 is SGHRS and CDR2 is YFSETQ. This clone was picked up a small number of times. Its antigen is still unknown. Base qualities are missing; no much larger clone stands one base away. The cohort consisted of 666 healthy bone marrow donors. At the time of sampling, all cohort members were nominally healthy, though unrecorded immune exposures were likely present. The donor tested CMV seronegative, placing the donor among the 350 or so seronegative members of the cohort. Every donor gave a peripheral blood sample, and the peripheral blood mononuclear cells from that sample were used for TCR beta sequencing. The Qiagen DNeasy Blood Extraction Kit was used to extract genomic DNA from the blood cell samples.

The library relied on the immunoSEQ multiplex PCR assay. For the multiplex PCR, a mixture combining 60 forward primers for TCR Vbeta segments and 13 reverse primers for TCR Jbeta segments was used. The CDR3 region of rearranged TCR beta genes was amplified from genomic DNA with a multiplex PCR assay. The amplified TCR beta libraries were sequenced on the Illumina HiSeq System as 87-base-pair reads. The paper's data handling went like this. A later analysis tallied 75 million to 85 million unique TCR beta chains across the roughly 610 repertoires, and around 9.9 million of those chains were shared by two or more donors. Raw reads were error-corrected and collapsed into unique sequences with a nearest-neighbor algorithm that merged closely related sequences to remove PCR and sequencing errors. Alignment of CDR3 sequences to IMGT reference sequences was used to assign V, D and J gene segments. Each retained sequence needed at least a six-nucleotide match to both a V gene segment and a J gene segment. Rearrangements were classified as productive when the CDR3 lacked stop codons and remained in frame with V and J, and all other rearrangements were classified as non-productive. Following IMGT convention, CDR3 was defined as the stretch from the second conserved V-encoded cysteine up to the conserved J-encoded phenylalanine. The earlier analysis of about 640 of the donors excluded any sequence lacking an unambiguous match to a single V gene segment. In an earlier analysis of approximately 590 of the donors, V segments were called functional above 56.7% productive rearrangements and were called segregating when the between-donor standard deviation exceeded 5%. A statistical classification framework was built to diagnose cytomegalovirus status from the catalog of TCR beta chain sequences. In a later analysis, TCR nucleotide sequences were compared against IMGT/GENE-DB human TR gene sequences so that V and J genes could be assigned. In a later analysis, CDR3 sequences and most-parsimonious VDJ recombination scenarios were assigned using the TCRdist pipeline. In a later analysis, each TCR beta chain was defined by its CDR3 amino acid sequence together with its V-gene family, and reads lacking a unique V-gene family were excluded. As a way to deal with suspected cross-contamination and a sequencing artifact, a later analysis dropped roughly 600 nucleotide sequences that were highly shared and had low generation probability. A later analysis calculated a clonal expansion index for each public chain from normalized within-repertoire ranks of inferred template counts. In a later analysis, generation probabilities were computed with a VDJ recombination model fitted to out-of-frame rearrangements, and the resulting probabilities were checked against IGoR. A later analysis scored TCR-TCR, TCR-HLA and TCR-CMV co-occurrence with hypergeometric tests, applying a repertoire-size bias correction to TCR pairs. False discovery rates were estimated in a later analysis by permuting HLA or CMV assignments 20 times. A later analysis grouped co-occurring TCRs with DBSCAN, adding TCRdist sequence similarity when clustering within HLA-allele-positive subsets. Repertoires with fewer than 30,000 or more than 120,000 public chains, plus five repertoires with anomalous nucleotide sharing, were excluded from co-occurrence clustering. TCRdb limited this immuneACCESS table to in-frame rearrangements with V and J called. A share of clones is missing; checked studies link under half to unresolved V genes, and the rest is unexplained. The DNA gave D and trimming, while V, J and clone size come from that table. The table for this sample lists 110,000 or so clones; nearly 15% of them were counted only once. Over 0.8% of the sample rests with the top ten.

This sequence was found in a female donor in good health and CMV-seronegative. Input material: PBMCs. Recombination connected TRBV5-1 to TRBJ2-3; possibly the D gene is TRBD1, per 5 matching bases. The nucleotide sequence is TGCGCCAGCAGCTTGGGGGGCCCCCCGGATACGCAGTATTTT. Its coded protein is CASSLGGPPDTQYF.